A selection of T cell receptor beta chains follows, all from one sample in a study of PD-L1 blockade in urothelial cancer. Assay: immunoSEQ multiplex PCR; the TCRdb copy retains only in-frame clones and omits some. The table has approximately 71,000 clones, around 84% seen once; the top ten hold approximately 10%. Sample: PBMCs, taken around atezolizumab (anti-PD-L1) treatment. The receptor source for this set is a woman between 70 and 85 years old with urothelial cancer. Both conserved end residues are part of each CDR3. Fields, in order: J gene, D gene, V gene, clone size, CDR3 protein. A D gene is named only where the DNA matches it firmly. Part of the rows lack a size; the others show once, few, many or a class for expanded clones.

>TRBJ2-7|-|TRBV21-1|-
CASSHFGLGHISEQYF
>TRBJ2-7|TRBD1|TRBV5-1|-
CASSIGAGQGYEQYF
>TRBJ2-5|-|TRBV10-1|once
CASIRGETQYF
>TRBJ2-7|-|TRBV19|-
CASSTGGGQTRGEQYF
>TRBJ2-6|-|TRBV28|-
CASSSGANVLTF
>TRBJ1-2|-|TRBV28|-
CASSLIHNYGYTF
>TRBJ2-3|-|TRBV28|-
CASSLNGQPTDTQYF
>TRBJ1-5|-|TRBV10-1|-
CAIRNRVSNQPQHF
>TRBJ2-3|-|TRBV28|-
CASRLNTDTQYF
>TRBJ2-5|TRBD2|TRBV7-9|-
CASSWGGSAPGTQYF
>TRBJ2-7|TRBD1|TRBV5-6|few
CASRDRGAYEQYF
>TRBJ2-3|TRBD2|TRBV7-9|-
CASSLTSGGEDTQYF
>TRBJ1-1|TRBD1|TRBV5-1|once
CASSLARDRVNTEAFF
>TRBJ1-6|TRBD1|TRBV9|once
CASSARDRNNSPLHF
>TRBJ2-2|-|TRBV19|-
CASSIDSGLPGELFF
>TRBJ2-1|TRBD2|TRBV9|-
CASSVGTSVYNEQFF
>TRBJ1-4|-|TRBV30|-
CACSFNEKLFF
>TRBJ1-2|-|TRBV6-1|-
CASSELWGGYGYTF
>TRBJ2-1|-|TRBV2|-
CASRRTVNEQFF
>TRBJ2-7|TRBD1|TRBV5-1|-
CASSHGTGEPAEQYF
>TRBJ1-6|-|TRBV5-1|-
CASSLWVTGNSPLHF
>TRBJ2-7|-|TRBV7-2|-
CASSRDFAYEQYF
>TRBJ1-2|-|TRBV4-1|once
CASSQRGGYGYTF
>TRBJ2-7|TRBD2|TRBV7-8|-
CASSRSGTSSEQYF
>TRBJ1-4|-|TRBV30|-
CAWSVRSDGEELFF
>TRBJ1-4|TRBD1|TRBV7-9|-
CASSSKGQPREKLFF
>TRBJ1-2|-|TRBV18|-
CASSPGGVIYGYTF
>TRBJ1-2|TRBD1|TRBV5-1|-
CASNDGTDGYTF
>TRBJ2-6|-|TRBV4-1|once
CASSQVQGYGTNVLTF
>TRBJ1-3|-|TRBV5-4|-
CASSLAGSGNTIYF
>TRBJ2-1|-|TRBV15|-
CATSRDLGAYNEQFF
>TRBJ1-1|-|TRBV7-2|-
CASSAAPTGVLNTEAFF
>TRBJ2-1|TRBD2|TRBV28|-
CASTGPGLVDNEQFF
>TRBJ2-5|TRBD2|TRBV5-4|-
CASRPPGGGWETQYF
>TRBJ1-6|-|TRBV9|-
CASSVAPDSYNSPLHF
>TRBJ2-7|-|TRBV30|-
CAWSRGYEQYF
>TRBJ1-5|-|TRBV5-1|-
CASSLGGPDQPQHF
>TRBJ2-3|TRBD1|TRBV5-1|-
CASTGTGADLTDTQYF
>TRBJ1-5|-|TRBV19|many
CASTTTELQPQHF
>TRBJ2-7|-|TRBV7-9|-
CATGGPLYEQYF
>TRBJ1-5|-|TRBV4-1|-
CASSQDRGNQPQHF
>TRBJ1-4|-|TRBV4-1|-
CASSQEAEEKLFF
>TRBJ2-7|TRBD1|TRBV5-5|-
CASSLRGRLVDEQYF
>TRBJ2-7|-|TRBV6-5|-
CASSYSLPDSPYEQYF
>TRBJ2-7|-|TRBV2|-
CASRAGYEQYF
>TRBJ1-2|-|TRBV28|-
CASSWGRKIYTF
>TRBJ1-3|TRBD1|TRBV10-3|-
CASNDRGLDTIYF
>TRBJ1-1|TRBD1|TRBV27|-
CASSYNGQGRTEAFF
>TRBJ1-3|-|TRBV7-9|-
CASSLAGQYSGNTIYF